One sample yielded the 15 T cell receptor beta chains listed below, sequenced in a study of cytomegalovirus exposure and HLA in healthy donors. The assay was immunoSEQ multiplex PCR, and TCRdb's table has in-frame clones only and misses some. Of about 78,000 clones detected, 90% to 97% appear once; the ten largest clones hold roughly 1.6%. Sequenced input: PBMCs. The receptors stem from a man aged 18 to 30 in good health and CMV-seropositive.

The rearrangement joins TRBV6-4 to TRBJ2-3; 10 bases map to TRBD2. Germline-derived CDR1 and CDR2 are MRHNA and SNTAGT. The junction had 5 bases not matched to a gene; V was cut back by 7 bases and J by 1 base. There are 15 residues in the CDR3. The CDR3 here is CASTAGTSGTDTQYF. For the CDR3, the DNA is TGTGCCAGCACCGCGGGGACTAGCGGCACAGATACGCAGTATTTT.

V and J are TRBV7-2 and TRBJ2-5; D ambiguous. V was cut by 4 bases and J by 3 bases, with 3 bases left in between. Germline CDR1 SGHTA, CDR2 FQGNSA. This CDR3 comprises 11 residues. The CDR3 DNA follows: TGTGCCAGCAGCTCCAAAGAGACCCAGTACTTC. Encoded protein: CASSSKETQYF.

This chain joins TRBV11-3 and TRBJ2-5; 10 nucleotides agree with TRBD2. The end of the DNA aligns better with TRBJ2-7, so the J call may be wrong. Germline V gene lookup returns CDR1 SGHNT and CDR2 YENEEA. The CDR3 has 15 residues. In nucleotides, the CDR3 is TGTGCCAGCAGCCCCGCTAGCGGGGGCTCCTACGAGCAGTACTTC. Translated, it gives CASSPASGGSYEQYF.

A note on this clone: A junction end diverges from the germline sequence, so it may reflect a read error. This chain joins TRBV6-1 and TRBJ2-7; TRBD1 aligns across 7 bases. Germline CDR1 and CDR2: MNHNS and SASEGT. The CDR3 is made up of 12 amino acids. The CDR3 loop is CASSDRVYEQYF. CDR3 sequence (DNA): TGTGCCAGTAGTGACAGGGTCTACGAGCAGTACTTC.

The chain combines TRBV28 with TRBJ1-2; possible D gene TRBD1, 6 bases. This CDR3 is built from 15 residues. Per the germline V gene, CDR1 is MDHEN and CDR2 is SYDVKM. Deletions cut 3 bases from V and 0 bases from J, with 11 bases between. For the CDR3, the DNA is TGTGCCAGCAGTTTGAGGACAGTTTCTAACTATGGCTACACCTTC. Translated: CASSLRTVSNYGYTF.

The chain links TRBV18 to TRBJ2-3; unclear D gene. Germline V CDR1 and CDR2: KGHSH, LQKENI. There are 15 residues in the CDR3. V gave up 0 bases and J gave up 3 bases, with 10 bases separating them. CDR3 sequence reads: CASSPPSEVTDTQYF. As DNA, the CDR3 is TGTGCCAGCTCACCACCCAGCGAGGTGACAGATACGCAGTATTTT.

This chain uses TRBV7-9 with TRBJ2-7, with D perhaps matching TRBD1 (6 bases). The CDR3 consists of 13 residues. The germline gives CDR1 SEHNR, CDR2 FQNEAQ (reference sequence). V was clipped by 5 bases and J by 3 bases, with 11 bases between them. CDR3 coding DNA: TGTGCCAGCAGCCAAAAGGACAGCTACGAGCAGTACTTC. Protein sequence: CASSQKDSYEQYF.

This clone appeared a single time. The V call is TRBV6-1, the J call TRBJ1-5; D remains unclear. Per the germline V gene, CDR1 is MNHNS and CDR2 is SASEGT. Trimming took off 3 bases at V and 4 bases at J, with 16 bases between the two ends. CDR3 size: 16 residues. The CDR3 DNA is TGTGCCAGCAGTGATCGGTCGGGCGGGTCTAATCAGCCCCAGCATTTT. Its translation: CASSDRSGGSNQPQHF.

This chain's CDR3 is CASSLMEGGTYNEQFF. CDR3 sequence (DNA): TGTGCCAGCAGCTTGATGGAGGGAGGGACATACAATGAGCAGTTCTTC. This chain joins TRBV5-6 and TRBJ2-1; a possible D gene is TRBD2 (7 bases). CDR3 length equals 16 residues. Germline CDR1 SGHDT, CDR2 YYEEEE. Trimming pared 1 base from V and 4 bases from J, leaving 15 bases between.

The chain couples TRBV28 to TRBJ2-1, with 8 positions matching TRBD2. Trimming removed 1 base from V and 6 bases from J; junction bases left unmatched: 5. The CDR3 has 15 residues. Germline V lookup: CDR1 MDHEN, CDR2 SYDVKM. CDR3 residues: CASSLFGRAGNEQFF. The CDR3 nucleotides read TGTGCCAGCAGTTTATTCGGGAGGGCCGGCAATGAGCAGTTCTTC.

The rearrangement uses TRBV5-5 and TRBJ1-2, with TRBD1 as a possible D gene (6 bases). Deletions cut 4 bases from V and 3 bases from J, with 19 bases between. Germline V gene sequence: CDR1 SGHKS, CDR2 YYEKEE (reference sequence). There are 16 residues in the CDR3. DNA of the CDR3: TGTGCCAGCAGCCTATTTTGGGGGACACTAGACTATGGCTACACCTTC. Residues: CASSLFWGTLDYGYTF. The whole variable domain, remainder taken from reference TRBV5-5 and TRBJ1-2, is DAGVTQSPTHLIKTRGQQVTLRCSPISGHKSVSWYQQVLGQGPQFIFQYYEKEERGRGNFPDRFSARQFPNYSSELNVNALLLGDSALYLCASSLFWGTLDYGYTFGSGTRLTVV.

The chain has TRBV27 and TRBJ1-1; 7 nucleotides align to TRBD1. Germline CDR1 and CDR2: MNHEY and SMNVEV (reference sequence). V dropped 6 bases and J dropped 7; count of bases not matched to a gene: 5. The CDR3 runs to 12 residues. The chain's CDR3 is CASSGTGVEAFF. As DNA, the CDR3 is TGTGCCAGCAGCGGAACAGGGGTTGAAGCTTTCTTT.

V and J are TRBV5-4 and TRBJ2-2; TRBD1 is a possible D gene (6 bases). With 2 bases removed from V and 4 bases from J, the gap between germline ends came to 12 bases. Germline V lookup: CDR1 SGHNT, CDR2 YYREEE (reference sequence). This CDR3 spans 15 amino acids. The CDR3 is CASSLVSDSTGELFF. CDR3 DNA sequence: TGTGCCAGCAGCTTAGTTTCGGACAGCACCGGGGAGCTGTTTTTT.

The J gene is TRBJ2-5, the V gene TRBV27; TRBD1 agrees at 9 bases. V shed 3 bases and J 2 bases; nucleotides not matched to a gene: 7. The germline V gene has CDR1 MNHEY and CDR2 SMNVEV (reference sequence). The CDR3 consists of 16 residues. CDR3 in DNA: TGTGCCAGCAGTTTCTTGGGACAGGGAGTACAAGAGACCCAGTACTTC. This encodes CASSFLGQGVQETQYF.

V gene TRBV30 combines with J gene TRBJ2-1, with 8 bases identical to TRBD2. The CDR3 totals 13 residues. Trimming took 4 bases from V and 7 from J; bases not matched to a gene: 6. Germline lookup yields CDR1 GTSNPN and CDR2 SVGIG (reference sequence). The CDR3 DNA sequence: TGTGCCTGGACTGCCGGGACTAGAAATGAGCAGTTCTTC. This encodes CAWTAGTRNEQFF.